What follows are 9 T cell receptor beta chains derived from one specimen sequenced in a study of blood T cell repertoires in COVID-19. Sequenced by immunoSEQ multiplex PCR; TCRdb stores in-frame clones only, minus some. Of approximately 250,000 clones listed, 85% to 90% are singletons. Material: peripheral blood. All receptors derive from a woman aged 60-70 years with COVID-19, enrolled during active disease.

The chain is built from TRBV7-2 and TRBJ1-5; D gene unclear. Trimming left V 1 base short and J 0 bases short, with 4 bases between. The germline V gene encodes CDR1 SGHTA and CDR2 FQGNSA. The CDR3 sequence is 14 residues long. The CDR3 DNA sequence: TGTGCCAGCAGCTTAGGCTATAGCAATCAGCCCCAGCATTTT. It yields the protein CASSLGYSNQPQHF.

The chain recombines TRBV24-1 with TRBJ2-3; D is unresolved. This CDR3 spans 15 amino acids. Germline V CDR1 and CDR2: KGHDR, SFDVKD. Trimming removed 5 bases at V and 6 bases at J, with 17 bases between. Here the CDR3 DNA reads TGTGCCACCAGTGGTGGTAGTCGAGTTGGTGATACGCAGTATTTT. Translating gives CATSGGSRVGDTQYF.

The CDR3 nucleotides read TGCAGTGCTAGTGGCGGACAGGGAAGTTCACCCCTCCACTTT. The encoded protein is CSASGGQGSSPLHF. The rearrangement joins TRBV20-1 to TRBJ1-6; TRBD1 matches at 8 bases. The CDR3 has 14 residues. V dropped 3 bases and J dropped 9; count of bases not matched to a gene: 7. In germline, CDR1 is DFQATT, CDR2 SNEGSKA (reference sequence).

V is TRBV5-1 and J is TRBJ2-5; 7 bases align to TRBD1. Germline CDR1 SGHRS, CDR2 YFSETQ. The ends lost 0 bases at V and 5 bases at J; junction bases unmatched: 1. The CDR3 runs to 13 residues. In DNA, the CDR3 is TGCGCCAGCAGCTTGGTACAGGGGGAGACCCAGTACTTC. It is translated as CASSLVQGETQYF.

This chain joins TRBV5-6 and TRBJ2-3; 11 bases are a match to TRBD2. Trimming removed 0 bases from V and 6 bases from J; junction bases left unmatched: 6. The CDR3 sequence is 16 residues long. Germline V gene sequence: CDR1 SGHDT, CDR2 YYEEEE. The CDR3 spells CASSLGLAGLYDTQYF. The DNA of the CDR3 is TGTGCCAGCAGCTTGGGACTAGCGGGACTCTACGATACGCAGTATTTT. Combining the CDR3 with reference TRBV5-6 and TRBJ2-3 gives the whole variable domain DAGVTQSPTHLIKTRGQQVTLRCSPKSGHDTVSWYQQALGQGPQFIFQYYEEEERQRGNFPDRFSGHQFPNYSSELNVNALLLGDSALYLCASSLGLAGLYDTQYFGPGTRLTVL.

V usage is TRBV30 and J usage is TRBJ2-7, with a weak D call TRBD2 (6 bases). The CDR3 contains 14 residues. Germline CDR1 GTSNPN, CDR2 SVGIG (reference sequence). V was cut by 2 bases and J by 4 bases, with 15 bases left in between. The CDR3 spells CAWSPGVSGYEQYF. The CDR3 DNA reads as TGTGCCTGGAGTCCCGGTGTGAGCGGGTACGAGCAGTACTTC.

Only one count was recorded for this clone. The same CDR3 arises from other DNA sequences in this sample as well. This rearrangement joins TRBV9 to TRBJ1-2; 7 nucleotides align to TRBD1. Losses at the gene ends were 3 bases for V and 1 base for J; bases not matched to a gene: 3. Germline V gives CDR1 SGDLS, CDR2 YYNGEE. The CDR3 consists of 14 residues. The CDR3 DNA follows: TGTGCCAGCAGCGCGGGACAGAGTAACTATGGCTACACCTTC. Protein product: CASSAGQSNYGYTF. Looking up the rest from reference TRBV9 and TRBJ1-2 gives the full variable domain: DSGVTQTPKHLITATGQRVTLRCSPRSGDLSVYWYQQSLDQGLQFLIQYYNGEERAKGNILERFSAQQFPDLHSELNLSSLELGDSALYFCASSAGQSNYGYTFGSGTRLTVV.

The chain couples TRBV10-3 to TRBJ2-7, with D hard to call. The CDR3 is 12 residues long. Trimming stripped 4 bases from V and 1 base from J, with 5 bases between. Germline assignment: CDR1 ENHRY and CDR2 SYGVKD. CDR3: CAISAVSYEQYF. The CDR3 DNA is TGTGCCATCAGTGCGGTTTCCTACGAGCAGTACTTC.

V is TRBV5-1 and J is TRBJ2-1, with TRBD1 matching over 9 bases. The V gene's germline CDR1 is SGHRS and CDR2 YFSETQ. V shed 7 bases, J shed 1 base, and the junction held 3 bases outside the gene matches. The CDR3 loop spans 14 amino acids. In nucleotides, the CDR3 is TGCGCCAGCGGGACAGGGCCTTCCTACAATGAGCAGTTCTTC. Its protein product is CASGTGPSYNEQFF.